This T cell receptor beta chain is drawn from a study of T cells after yellow fever vaccination. As for the study in general: Researchers used SMART-Seq v4 Ultra Low Input to prepare fractions that had low cell numbers. Study-level findings and limits: There was a small share of clonotypes that showed up in both the CD4 and CD8 compartments. Most primary-vaccination clones recurred post-booster (approximately 95% CD4, 88% CD8).

The CDR3 sequence is 14 residues long. Germline CDR1 SGHTA, CDR2 FQGNSA. Trimming cost V 2 bases and J 4 bases; bases outside gene matches: 3. 5'RACE template switching generated TCR cDNA, adding a universal primer site and UMIs. TCRdb reanalysed the 5' RACE reads using MiXCR and keeps one entry per CDR3 protein. Counted here are around 250,000 distinct CDR3 sequences, 6.5% to 8.5% occurring once; the ten biggest clones make up approximately 0.87%. The sample holds many counts of this clonotype. Antigen: not known. The sequenced sample was CD4+ T cells sorted from PBMCs, obtained 15 days after the yellow fever booster vaccination. This sequence was found in a man aged 25-40 years who received the YFV17D yellow fever vaccine. The chain couples TRBV7-2 to TRBJ2-5; 8 nucleotides agree with TRBD1. This chain's CDR3 is CASSLQGAGETQYF. CDR3 sequence (DNA): TGTGCCAGCAGCTTACAGGGGGCAGGAGAGACCCAGTACTTC. The variable domain in full, completed from reference TRBV7-2 and TRBJ2-5, reads GAGVSQSPSNKVTEKGKDVELRCDPISGHTALYWYRQSLGQGLEFLIYFQGNSAPDKSGLPSDRFSAERTGGSVSTLTIQRTQQEDSAVYLCASSLQGAGETQYFGPGTRLLVL.